The clone carrying this T cell receptor beta chain was counted ten times or more. The length of the CDR3 is 16 residues. The V and J ends lost 6 bases and 2 bases respectively, with 20 bases between them. From germline, CDR1 is SGHTA and CDR2 FQGNSA. These data come from a study of T cells in Graves' hyperthyroidism and ophthalmopathy. Study context: Prior to any treatment, at the point of initial diagnosis, peripheral blood was collected.

The TCR beta CDR3 regions underwent amplification using RNA transcripts as the source. An initial round of RT-PCR targeting the TCR CDR3 relied on the HTBI primer set. Each CDR3 protein gets one entry after TCRdb re-called the multiplex PCR reads with MiXCR. The sample lists hundreds of thousands of distinct CDR3 sequences, 14% seen once, with around 12% in the top ten. The chain has TRBV7-2 and TRBJ2-7, with D unclear. The clonotype was recovered from a woman aged 50 to 60 with Graves' ophthalmopathy. Sequencing was performed on blood. CDR3 in DNA: TGTGCCAGCAGTCTAACTTTATCGGCAGGAGCCTACGAGCAGTACTTC. This sequence encodes CASSLTLSAGAYEQYF. The complete variable domain, with remaining parts taken from reference TRBV7-2 and TRBJ2-7, reads GAGVSQSPSNKVTEKGKDVELRCDPISGHTALYWYRQSLGQGLEFLIYFQGNSAPDKSGLPSDRFSAERTGGSVSTLTIQRTQQEDSAVYLCASSLTLSAGAYEQYFGPGTRLTVT.